A selection of T cell receptor beta chains follows, all from one sample in a study of blood T cell repertoires in COVID-19. Clones were sequenced by immunoSEQ multiplex PCR, and TCRdb holds only the in-frame ones, with some missing. The sample consists of about 160,000 clones, less than 90% of them appearing once. Source material: PBMCs or T cells enriched from blood (not recorded which). These receptors were taken from a woman aged 45-59 years who had recovered from COVID-19. Both conserved end residues are part of each CDR3. The D gene is left open where the match is weak. Expanded clones are given a class, and other clones once, few, many or no size at all.

clone_size,v_call,j_call,cdr3_length,d_call,cdr3_aa,cdr3_nt
NA,TRBV6-5,TRBJ2-7,14,TRBD2,CASSREDPTYEQYF,TGTGCCAGCAGTCGGGAGGATCCCACCTACGAGCAGTACTTC
NA,TRBV9,TRBJ2-7,15,NA,CASSDTTGTVDEQYF,TGTGCCAGCAGCGACACTACCGGGACTGTCGACGAGCAGTACTTC
NA,TRBV3-1/TRBV3-2,TRBJ2-7,17,TRBD1,CASSQDTLRDRGYEQYF,TGTGCCAGCAGCCAAGATACCCTACGGGACAGGGGCTACGAGCAGTACTTC
NA,TRBV3-1/TRBV3-2,TRBJ2-3,16,NA,CASSQEGGANTDTQYF,TGTGCCAGCAGCCAAGAAGGGGGGGCAAACACAGATACGCAGTATTTT
NA,TRBV7-2,TRBJ2-5,15,TRBD1,CASSSSGTGSGAQYF,TGTGCCAGCAGCTCTAGTGGGACAGGGTCGGGGGCCCAGTACTTC
NA,TRBV3-1/TRBV3-2,TRBJ1-3,15,NA,CASSQVAGIVNTIYF,TGTGCCAGCAGCCAAGTGGCAGGGATTGTGAACACCATATATTTT
NA,TRBV21-1,TRBJ1-1,17,NA,CASSKAGDTPMNTEAFF,TGTGCCAGCAGCAAAGCGGGCGATACCCCTATGAACACTGAAGCTTTCTTT
NA,TRBV5-4,TRBJ2-5,14,NA,CASSFGQGQETQYF,TGTGCCAGCAGCTTCGGGCAGGGCCAAGAGACCCAGTACTTC
NA,TRBV28,TRBJ2-7,15,TRBD1,CASSLKVQGAREQYF,TGTGCCAGCAGTTTAAAGGTCCAGGGGGCTCGGGAGCAGTACTTC
NA,TRBV4-2,TRBJ1-6,15,NA,CASSQAGLGNSPLHF,TGTGCCAGCAGCCAAGCGGGACTGGGAAATTCACCCCTCCACTTT
NA,TRBV9,TRBJ1-4,15,TRBD1,CASSTNRGGNEKLFF,TGTGCCAGCAGCACGAACAGGGGAGGTAATGAAAAACTGTTTTTT
NA,TRBV4-2,TRBJ2-2,16,NA,CASKISDSANTGELFF,TGTGCCAGCAAGATCTCTGACAGCGCGAACACCGGGGAGCTGTTTTTT
NA,TRBV3-1/TRBV3-2,TRBJ1-1,14,NA,CASSQDPRNTEAFF,TGTGCCAGCAGCCAAGATCCCCGGAACACTGAAGCTTTCTTT
NA,TRBV5-5,TRBJ2-7,15,NA,CASSLSGGLLYEQYF,TGTGCCAGCAGCTTATCGGGGGGCTTACTCTACGAGCAGTACTTC
NA,TRBV9,TRBJ2-1,17,TRBD2,CASSRLAGGWSGHEQFF,TGTGCCAGCAGTCGGCTAGCGGGAGGGTGGTCCGGCCATGAGCAGTTCTTC
once,TRBV27,TRBJ1-1,13,NA,CASRSSPSLEAFF,TGTGCCAGCCGGTCATCACCCTCACTTGAAGCTTTCTTT
few,TRBV7-2,TRBJ1-2,15,NA,CASSLMSQNNYGYTF,TGTGCCAGCAGCTTGATGTCTCAGAATAACTATGGCTACACCTTC
NA,TRBV7-3,TRBJ2-1,13,NA,CASSRGQNNEQFF,TGTGCCAGCAGTAGGGGACAAAACAATGAGCAGTTCTTC
few,TRBV27,TRBJ2-2,16,NA,CASGYQRGTNTGELFF,TGTGCCAGCGGCTATCAACGGGGGACCAACACCGGGGAGCTGTTTTTT
NA,TRBV4-3,TRBJ2-5,19,TRBD2,CASSQDMGSGRSWQETQYF,TGCGCCAGCAGCCAAGATATGGGTAGCGGGAGATCGTGGCAAGAGACCCAGTACTTC
NA,TRBV6-2/TRBV6-3,TRBJ1-2,15,TRBD1,CASSPDRDKNYGYTF,TGTGCCAGCAGTCCAGACAGGGACAAGAACTATGGCTACACCTTC
once,TRBV2,TRBJ2-1,15,TRBD2,CASRDRLAGGNEQFF,TGTGCCAGCAGGGATCGACTAGCGGGGGGCAATGAGCAGTTCTTC
once,TRBV3-1/TRBV3-2,TRBJ2-1,15,NA,CASSQVKRSYNEQFF,TGTGCCAGCAGCCAAGTCAAGCGGTCCTACAATGAGCAGTTCTTC
NA,TRBV19,TRBJ2-1,14,TRBD1,CASSRGQKYNEQFF,TGTGCCAGTAGTAGGGGACAGAAATACAATGAGCAGTTCTTC
NA,TRBV24-1,TRBJ2-2,14,TRBD1,CATSQGATTGELFF,TGTGCCACCAGCCAGGGGGCAACGACCGGGGAGCTGTTTTTT
few,TRBV27,TRBJ2-3,15,TRBD2,CASSLREGYTDTQYF,TGTGCCAGCAGTTTAAGGGAGGGCTACACAGATACGCAGTATTTT
NA,TRBV11-2,TRBJ2-7,14,NA,CASSRIRGSYEQYF,TGTGCCAGCAGCCGTATCCGGGGTTCCTACGAGCAGTACTTC
once,TRBV19,TRBJ2-6,15,NA,CASSIGQTGANVLTF,TGTGCCAGTAGTATAGGACAGACTGGGGCCAACGTCCTGACTTTC
NA,TRBV5-1,TRBJ1-4,14,NA,CASSLAGGNEKLFF,TGCGCCAGCAGCCTCGCCGGAGGTAATGAAAAACTGTTTTTT
many,TRBV7-9,TRBJ1-2,13,TRBD1,CASSRDRVDGYTF,TGTGCCAGCAGCCGGGACAGGGTCGACGGCTACACCTTC
once,TRBV7-8,TRBJ2-7,14,TRBD1,CASSLGTGSNEQYF,TGTGCCAGCAGCTTAGGGACAGGGTCTAACGAGCAGTACTTC
once,TRBV19,TRBJ2-7,17,TRBD2,CASSPGTSGRAFHEQYF,TGTGCCAGTAGTCCCGGGACTAGCGGGAGGGCCTTCCACGAGCAGTACTTC
NA,TRBV3-1/TRBV3-2,TRBJ2-5,14,NA,CASSPRLPQETQYF,TGTGCCAGCAGCCCTAGGCTGCCCCAAGAGACCCAGTACTTC
NA,TRBV7-2,TRBJ1-1,16,NA,CASSLAPGRERVEAFF,TGTGCCAGCAGCTTAGCCCCGGGTCGGGAAAGGGTTGAAGCTTTCTTT
NA,TRBV6-5,TRBJ1-1,13,NA,CASNTRMNTEAFF,TGTGCCAGCAACACAAGAATGAACACTGAAGCTTTCTTT
few,TRBV27,TRBJ1-1,12,NA,CASSFDNSRAFF,TGTGCCAGCAGTTTTGACAATTCCCGAGCTTTCTTT